Sequencing of this T cell receptor (beta chain) was carried out in a study of blood T cells in healthy people across ages. Study conclusions and caveats: Older individuals had lower TCR beta diversity per million T cells (the decline was roughly linear). Fewer expanded clones and more diversity marked long-lived versus aged donors.

Primed by a sample-barcoded 5' primer and a J-beta primer mix, a second PCR proceeded for 7 to 11 cycles. TCRdb re-called the 5' RACE reads through MiXCR, storing one row per CDR3 protein. The sample has more than 550,000 distinct CDR3 sequences; approximately 22% are singletons. This CDR3 spans 15 amino acids. Trimming removed 3 bases at V and 6 bases at J, with 18 bases between. CDR1 and CDR2 (germline): DFQATT, SNEGSKA (reference sequence). This clonotype was seen only a few times. Its specificity is not known. This sequence was found in a man in his 70s in good health. The chain uses TRBV20-1 and TRBJ2-1; D possibly matches TRBD1 or TRBD2 (6 bases each). Sequences were obtained from blood. This chain's CDR3 is CSASSGGGTGNEQFF. DNA of the CDR3: TGCAGTGCTAGTTCCGGAGGGGGGACGGGCAATGAGCAGTTCTTC.